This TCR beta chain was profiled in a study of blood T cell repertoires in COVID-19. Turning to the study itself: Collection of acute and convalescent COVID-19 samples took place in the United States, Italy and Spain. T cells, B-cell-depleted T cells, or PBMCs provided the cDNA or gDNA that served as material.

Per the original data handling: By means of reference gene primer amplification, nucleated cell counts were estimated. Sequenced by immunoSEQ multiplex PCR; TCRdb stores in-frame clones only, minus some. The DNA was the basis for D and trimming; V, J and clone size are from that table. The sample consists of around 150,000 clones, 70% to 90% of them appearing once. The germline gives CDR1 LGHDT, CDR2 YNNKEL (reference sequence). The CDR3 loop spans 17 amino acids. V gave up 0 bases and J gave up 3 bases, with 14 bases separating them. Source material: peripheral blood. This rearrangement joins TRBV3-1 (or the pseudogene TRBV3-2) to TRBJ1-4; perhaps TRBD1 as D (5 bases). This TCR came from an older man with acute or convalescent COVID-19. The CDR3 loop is CASSQEGQAGANEKLFF. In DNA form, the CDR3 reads TGTGCCAGCAGCCAAGAAGGCCAGGCGGGGGCTAATGAAAAACTGTTTTTT.